This is a list of T cell receptor beta chains from one sample in a study of regulatory T cells in long-lasting Graves disease. MiXCR was run by TCRdb on the multiplex PCR reads, yielding one entry per CDR3 protein. The data contain under 450,000 distinct CDR3 sequences, roughly 25% of them singletons. This material consisted of peripheral blood mononuclear cells (PBMCs), taken when the disease was refractory, from a patient treated with antithyroid drugs. The receptors derive from a woman in her thirties or forties with Graves disease. CDR3s include the opening cysteine and the closing phenylalanine or tryptophan. Each record gives: clone size, J gene, D gene, V gene, CDR3 DNA, CDR3 protein. A D gene is named only where the DNA matches it firmly. Rows give clone size only sometimes, using once, few, many, or a class for an expanded clone.

>many|TRBJ2-4|NA|TRBV29-1
TGCAGCGGTGGAAGAGGGGGACGAAACATTCAGTACTTC
CSGGRGGRNIQYF
>NA|TRBJ1-1|NA|TRBV6-9
TGTGCCTCAAGAAAAACGGGGGGGGCCTTGAACACTGAAGCTTTCTTT
CASRKTGGALNTEAFF
>NA|TRBJ1-6|NA|TRBV6-5
TGTGCCAGCAGTTACATGGGTGCTAATTCACCCCTCCACTTT
CASSYMGANSPLHF
>many|TRBJ2-7|TRBD1|TRBV27
TGTGCCAGCAGTTTGTCGGGACAGTACGAGCAGTACTTC
CASSLSGQYEQYF
>many|TRBJ1-1|NA|TRBV29-1
TGCAGCGTTGCCCGGCAGCAGAACACTGAAGCTTTCTTT
CSVARQQNTEAFF
>NA|TRBJ1-3|NA|TRBV5-1
TGCGCCAGCACACGGGGGACCTCTGGAAACACCATATATTTT
CASTRGTSGNTIYF
>many|TRBJ2-7|NA|TRBV20-1
TGCAGTGCTAGTTCTCGTTATGGGAACTACGAGCAGTACTTC
CSASSRYGNYEQYF
>few|TRBJ2-1|TRBD2|TRBV28
TGTGCCAGCAGTTCAGCGGGAGGGTTCAATGAGCAGTTCTTC
CASSSAGGFNEQFF
>many|TRBJ2-7|NA|TRBV7-9
TGTGCCAGCAGCTTAATCGGGACGGTACCCTACGAGCAGTACTTC
CASSLIGTVPYEQYF
>many|TRBJ1-4|TRBD1|TRBV28
TGTGCCAGCAGACCGCCGACAGGGGAAAAACTGTTTTTT
CASRPPTGEKLFF
>NA|TRBJ1-2|NA|TRBV19
TGTGCCAGTAGTCGGACCGGGGGCGAGCGCTACACCTTC
CASSRTGGERYTF
>many|TRBJ2-5|NA|TRBV7-9
TGTGCCAGCAGCTTAGCAGTTGAGGAGACCCAGTACTTC
CASSLAVEETQYF
>many|TRBJ2-6|NA|TRBV20-1
TGCATGGTCTCTGGGGCCAACGTCCTGACTTTC
CMVSGANVLTF
>few|TRBJ1-1|NA|TRBV28
TGTGCCAGCAGTCCAGGTGCTGGGTTCCCTCAGAACACTGAAGCTTTCTTT
CASSPGAGFPQNTEAFF
>many|TRBJ2-7|NA|TRBV12-3/TRBV12-4
TGTGCCAGCAGCGTACATGGGTCGATCGAGCAGTACTTC
CASSVHGSIEQYF
>NA|TRBJ2-7|NA|TRBV9
TGTGCCAGCAGCGTAGCGACAGGAGTCTACGAGCAGTACTTC
CASSVATGVYEQYF
>few|TRBJ2-7|NA|TRBV7-9
TGTGCCAGCAGCTTCGCAAACGAGCAGTACTTC
CASSFANEQYF
>NA|TRBJ2-7|NA|TRBV18
TGTGCCAGCTCACCACCGGGTACAGGTGGTTCCTACGAGCAGTACTTC
CASSPPGTGGSYEQYF
>few|TRBJ1-1|NA|TRBV6-5
TGTGCCAGCAGTTCCCGAAACACTGAAGCTTTCTTT
CASSSRNTEAFF
>NA|TRBJ2-7|NA|TRBV10-2
TGCGCCAGCAGAGCCGGGACGGCGGCCTACGAGCAGTACTTC
CASRAGTAAYEQYF
>many|TRBJ2-2|TRBD1|TRBV2
TGTGCCAGCAGCGCCAACCGCGGACAGGGCCCCGGGGAGCTGTTTTTT
CASSANRGQGPGELFF
>few|TRBJ1-5|TRBD1|TRBV25-1
TGTGCCAGCAGAAAGACAGGGGTCAATCAGCCCCAGCATTTT
CASRKTGVNQPQHF
>few|TRBJ2-3|NA|TRBV5-6
TGTGCCAGCAGCCCATATATCACAGATACGCAGTATTTT
CASSPYITDTQYF
>NA|TRBJ2-7|TRBD1|TRBV4-2
TGTGCCAGCAGCCAGGGGACAGGGAACTCCTACGAGCAGTACTTC
CASSQGTGNSYEQYF
>few|TRBJ2-7|TRBD2|TRBV20-1
TGCAGTGCTAGAGATACGAGGGAGGGCCTCTACGAGCAGTACTTC
CSARDTREGLYEQYF
>many|TRBJ1-1|NA|TRBV2
TGTGTCCTCCTGAGGGGGGGCGTGAGGGACACTGAAGCTTTCTTT
CVLLRGGVRDTEAFF
>NA|TRBJ2-7|TRBD2|TRBV29-1
TGCAGCGTTGGGGCTACCCCGGGAGGTGACGAGCAGTACTTC
CSVGATPGGDEQYF
>many|TRBJ2-3|NA|TRBV28
TGTGCCAGCAGTTTAATCAGGGCCCAAGATACGCAGTATTTT
CASSLIRAQDTQYF
>NA|TRBJ2-7|TRBD2|TRBV28
TGTGCCAGCAGTGAAAAGCGGGACTCCTACGAGCAGTACTTC
CASSEKRDSYEQYF
>few|TRBJ1-5|TRBD1|TRBV28
TGTGCCAGCAGTTTAGTAGTCGGCAGGGGGCGCGGCAATCAGCCCCAGCATTTT
CASSLVVGRGRGNQPQHF
>few|TRBJ2-5|NA|TRBV12-3/TRBV12-4
TGTGCCAGCAGTGCGAAAGGGCGGCTAGAGACCCAGTACTTC
CASSAKGRLETQYF
>medium-sized|TRBJ1-5|NA|TRBV14
TGTGCCAGCAGCCAAGACAGCAATCAGCCCCAGCATTTT
CASSQDSNQPQHF
>once|TRBJ2-1|TRBD2|TRBV28
TGTGCCAGCAGTTCCGCAAAACTAGCGGGAGGGCCGTCAATCTACAATGAGCAGTTCTTC
CASSSAKLAGGPSIYNEQFF
>few|TRBJ1-2|TRBD1|TRBV20-1
TGCAGTGCTACTAGGACAGGGGGTGCCTATGGCTACACCTTC
CSATRTGGAYGYTF
>NA|TRBJ2-7|NA|TRBV19
TGTGCCAGTAGTATGTACCAAGGGACGTCCGAGCAGTACTTC
CASSMYQGTSEQYF
>NA|TRBJ1-6|NA|TRBV27
TGTGCCTGCAGTCCCACCGGGGTTGGGGCACCCCTCCACTTT
CACSPTGVGAPLHF
>NA|TRBJ1-6|NA|TRBV3-1
TGTGCCAGCAGCCCACTAGGGAGTAATTCACCCCTCCACTTT
CASSPLGSNSPLHF
>few|TRBJ1-1|TRBD1|TRBV6-5
TGTGCCAGCAGTTACAGGGGGCTCGGCACTGAAGCTTTCTTT
CASSYRGLGTEAFF
>NA|TRBJ1-3|TRBD1|TRBV12-3/TRBV12-4
TGTGCCAGCAGTTCACCCCAGGGCAGGGGGCTCTCTGGAAACACCATATATTTT
CASSSPQGRGLSGNTIYF
>NA|TRBJ1-2|TRBD1|TRBV2
TGTGCCAGCAGCTTAGATTTTCGGACAGGGAACTATGGCTACACCTTC
CASSLDFRTGNYGYTF
>NA|TRBJ1-2|NA|TRBV2
TGTGCCAGCAGCTCGGGACACCCCTATGGCTACACCTTC
CASSSGHPYGYTF
>few|TRBJ2-6|NA|TRBV6-5
TGTGCCAGCAGTTACGGCGGAAGCTCTGGGGCCAACGTCCTGACTTTC
CASSYGGSSGANVLTF
>few|TRBJ2-3|TRBD2|TRBV11-2
TGTGCCAGCAGCCCATGGGGACTAGCGGGATTTAGCACAGATACGCAGTATTTT
CASSPWGLAGFSTDTQYF
>many|TRBJ1-5|TRBD1|TRBV28
TGTGCCAGCAGTTTATCCCAGGGGGCTAGTCAGCCCCAGCATTTT
CASSLSQGASQPQHF
>few|TRBJ1-1|NA|TRBV7-9
TGTGCCAGCAGCTTAGAAAGTTCACTGGACACTGAAGCTTTCTTT
CASSLESSLDTEAFF